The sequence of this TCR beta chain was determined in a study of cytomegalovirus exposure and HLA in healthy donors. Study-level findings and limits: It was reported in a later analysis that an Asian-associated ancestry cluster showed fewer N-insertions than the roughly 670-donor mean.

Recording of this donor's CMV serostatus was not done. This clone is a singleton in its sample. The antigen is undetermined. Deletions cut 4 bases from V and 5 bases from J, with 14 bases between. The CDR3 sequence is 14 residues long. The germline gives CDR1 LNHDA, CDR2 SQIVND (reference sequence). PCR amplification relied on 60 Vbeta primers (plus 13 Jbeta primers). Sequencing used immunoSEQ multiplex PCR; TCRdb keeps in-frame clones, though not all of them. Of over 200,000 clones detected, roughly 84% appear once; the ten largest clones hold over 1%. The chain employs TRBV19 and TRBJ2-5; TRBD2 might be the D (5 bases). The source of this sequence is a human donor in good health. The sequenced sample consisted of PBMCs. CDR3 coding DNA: TGTGCCAGTAGTACCATGAGAAGAGGGGAGACCCAGTACTTC. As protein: CASSTMRRGETQYF.